A single sample gave rise to the 7 T cell receptor beta chains below, sequenced in a study of T cell responses to AZD1222 COVID-19 vaccine. TCRdb's table, derived via immunoSEQ multiplex PCR, lists solely in-frame clones and lacks some. The sample holds tens of thousands of clones, roughly 89% seen once. This material consisted of peripheral blood, taken on day 0 of AZD1222 vaccination. The receptors were sampled from an adult in good health.

This chain connects TRBV9 to TRBJ1-3; D not resolved. The CDR3 has 16 residues. Between the trimmed V and J ends, which lost 0 bases and 0 bases, there was a span of 10 bases. Germline CDR1 and CDR2: SGDLS and YYNGEE. In DNA, the CDR3 is TGTGCCAGCAGCGTAGCTGGGCGTTTCTCTGGAAACACCATATATTTT. Amino acid sequence: CASSVAGRFSGNTIYF. Full variable domain (remainder filled in from reference TRBV9 and TRBJ1-3): DSGVTQTPKHLITATGQRVTLRCSPRSGDLSVYWYQQSLDQGLQFLIQYYNGEERAKGNILERFSAQQFPDLHSELNLSSLELGDSALYFCASSVAGRFSGNTIYFGEGSWLTVV.

The chain recombines TRBV24-1 with TRBJ1-5; a possible D gene is TRBD1 (6 bases). This CDR3 is built from 14 residues. CDR1 is KGHDR, CDR2 SFDVKD, per germline. The V end was cut by 6 bases, the J end by 5 bases, with 13 bases between. CDR3 sequence: CATSRTGRDQPQHF. CDR3 coding DNA: TGTGCCACCAGTAGAACAGGGAGGGATCAGCCCCAGCATTTT.

CDR3 amino acids: CASSSRAGYVGYTF. CDR3 sequence (DNA): TGTGCCAGTAGTTCAAGAGCAGGGTATGTGGGCTACACCTTC. The chain combines TRBV19 with TRBJ1-2; the D gene is possibly TRBD1 (5 bases). The CDR3 sequence is 14 residues long. V was trimmed by 5 bases and J by 8 bases, leaving 18 bases between them. Per the germline V gene, CDR1 is LNHDA and CDR2 is SQIVND (reference sequence). Filled out from reference TRBV19 and TRBJ1-2, the complete variable domain reads DGGITQSPKYLFRKEGQNVTLSCEQNLNHDAMYWYRQDPGQGLRLIYYSQIVNDFQKGDIAEGYSVSREKKESFPLTVTSAQKNPTAFYLCASSSRAGYVGYTFGSGTRLTVV.

This clone has only a few counts. This rearrangement joins TRBV28 to TRBJ2-5; D may match TRBD1 or TRBD2 (5 bases each). Germline V gene sequence: CDR1 MDHEN, CDR2 SYDVKM. The CDR3 spans 13 residues. Trimming stripped 4 bases from V and 7 bases from J, with 13 bases between. Here the CDR3 reads CASSSGTRGTQYF. The CDR3 DNA sequence: TGTGCCAGCAGTTCCGGGACCCGGGGGACCCAGTACTTC.

This chain links TRBV6-5 with TRBJ1-2; TRBD1 might be the D (6 bases). V gave up 5 bases and J gave up 2 bases, with 15 bases separating them. Germline V gene data show CDR1 as MNHEY and CDR2 as SVGAGI. This CDR3 region has 15 residues. The CDR3 spells CASSPMGTPNYGYTF. DNA of the CDR3: TGTGCCAGCAGTCCGATGGGGACACCAAACTATGGCTACACCTTC.

In this sample, this clone turned up once. V and J are TRBV24-1 and TRBJ2-2; 8 positions agree with TRBD2. With V trimmed by 9 bases and J by 2 bases, 10 bases remained unmatched. There are 16 residues in the CDR3. The germline gives CDR1 KGHDR, CDR2 SFDVKD. CDR3 DNA: TGTGCCACCGGGACAACCGGACTAGCAAACACCGGGGAGCTGTTTTTT. This sequence encodes CATGTTGLANTGELFF.

The chain employs TRBV2 and TRBJ1-6; D not resolved. The CDR3 has 15 amino acids. V gave up 5 bases and J gave up 5 bases, with 13 bases separating them. The germline V gene has CDR1 SNHLY and CDR2 FYNNEI. In nucleotides, the CDR3 is TGTGCCAGCAGTCTTGGAGGGTCCGATAATTCACCCCTCCACTTT. This translates into CASSLGGSDNSPLHF.